Sequencing of this T cell receptor beta chain was carried out in a study of human T cells and chemical hapten exposure. Looking at the study overall: DPC (0.01%) was patch tested on the upper back and read at 6 days.

In the authors' methods: There were a median of around 96,000 TCRs per sample, with a range from roughly 20,000 to 690,600. TCRdb re-derived calls from the RACE reads in MiXCR, one entry per CDR3 protein. The V and J calls were determined by TCRdb, not by the authors. The sample contains about 300,000 distinct CDR3 sequences, around 5.5% of which appear only once. This clonotype occurred a few times. The germline CDR1 and CDR2 sequences are SGHRS and YFSETQ. V gave up 6 bases and J gave up 3 bases, with 15 bases separating them. The CDR3 sequence is 15 residues long. This sample's time point: pre-sensitization, week 0. The treatment denotes: therapeutic diphenylcyclopropenone sensitization with weekly scalp DPC.

This specimen consisted of whole blood, obtained in connection with sensitization to the hapten diphenylcyclopropenone (DPC). This TCR derives from a woman under 30 with alopecia areata. Some clones in this sample may be carry-over from other donors' samples. The chain joins TRBV5-1 to TRBJ2-2; D may be TRBD1 or TRBD2 (5 bases each). The CDR3 coding sequence is TGCGCCAGCACTGGTCTGGGGACGGACACCGGGGAGCTGTTTTTT. Translating gives CASTGLGTDTGELFF.